This T cell receptor (beta chain) was retrieved from a study of T-cell memory formation after mild COVID-19. Study as a whole: In these data, TCR clusters were largely donor specific. General observations from the study: Cross-reactive memory apparently joined, as some responding clones appeared in pre-infection memory. Clones contracting over day 15 to 85 were CD4/CD8 balanced, with later expanders leaning CD4+.

The CDR3 is 14 amino acids. Germline V lookup: CDR1 MRHNA, CDR2 SNTAGT. Between the trimmed V and J ends, which lost 3 bases and 4 bases, there was a span of 10 bases. The 5'RACE method, run with constant-segment primers, produced TCR alpha and TCR beta cDNA libraries (carrying sample barcodes and UMIs). One entry per CDR3 protein, called by TCRdb with MiXCR from the 5' RACE reads. The profile shows 150,000 to 200,000 distinct CDR3 sequences, around 21% of them singletons. In the case of this clonotype: The antigen is unknown.

The source material was PBMCs or a T cell subset sorted from them (not recorded which). The rearrangement uses TRBV6-4 and TRBJ2-1; maybe TRBD2 (6 bases). This receptor was identified in an adult woman who had mild COVID-19 (a few samples of this study predate the infection). Cell type and time point are not known. CDR3 in DNA: TGTGCCAGCAGTGAATTAGCGGATTACAATGAGCAGTTCTTC. Its protein is CASSELADYNEQFF.